This T cell receptor (beta chain) stems from a study of molecular identifiers for immune sequencing clone quantification. Study-wide findings and caveats: Barcode-sharing identical TCR molecules could underestimate highly expanded clone sizes.

The sample holds a few counts of this clonotype. The antigen is not known. RNA fractions of 10%, 30% or 50% and about 18,000 to 1,000,000 sorted cells were the source of naive CD8 libraries. When naive CD8 T cells were sorted, they were gated as CD8+CD4-CCR7+CD45RA+. TCRdb reprocessed the PCR reads with MiXCR, giving one entry per CDR3 protein. Of about 500,000 distinct CDR3 sequences in the sample, roughly 23% were seen once. Germline lookup yields CDR1 SGHAT and CDR2 FQNNGV. V was clipped by 1 base and J by 7 bases; unmatched bases: 7. The CDR3 is made up of 15 amino acids. The receptor was derived from a human donor in good health. Some libraries in this study had Jurkat cell RNA spiked in. Sequencing was carried out using naive CD8+ T cells from blood, with Jurkat cell RNA spiked in. Subset here: FACS-sorted CD8+CD4-CCR7+CD45RA+ naive T cells. J is TRBJ2-7 and V is TRBV11-2, with 10 bases lining up with TRBD1. CDR3 DNA sequence: TGTGCCAGCAGCTTAGGCGGGACAGGGGTTTGGGAGCAGTACTTC. Translated, it gives CASSLGGTGVWEQYF.